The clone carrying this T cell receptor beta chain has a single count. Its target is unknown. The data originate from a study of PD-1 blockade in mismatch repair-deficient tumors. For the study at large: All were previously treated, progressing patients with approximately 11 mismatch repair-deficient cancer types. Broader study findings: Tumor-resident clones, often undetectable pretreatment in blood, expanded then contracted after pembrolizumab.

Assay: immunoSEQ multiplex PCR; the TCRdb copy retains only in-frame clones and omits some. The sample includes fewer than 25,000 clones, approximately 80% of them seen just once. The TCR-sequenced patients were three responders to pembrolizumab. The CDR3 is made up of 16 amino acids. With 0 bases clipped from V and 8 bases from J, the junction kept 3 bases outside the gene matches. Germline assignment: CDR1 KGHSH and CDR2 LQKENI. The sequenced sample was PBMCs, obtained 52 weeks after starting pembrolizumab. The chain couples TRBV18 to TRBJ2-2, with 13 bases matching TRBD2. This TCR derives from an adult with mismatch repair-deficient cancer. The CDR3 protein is CASSPPGLAGIGELFF. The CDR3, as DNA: TGTGCCAGCTCACCACCGGGACTAGCGGGAATAGGGGAGCTGTTTTTT. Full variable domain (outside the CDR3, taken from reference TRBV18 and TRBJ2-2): NAGVMQNPRHLVRRRGQEARLRCSPMKGHSHVYWYRQLPEEGLKFMVYLQKENIIDESGMPKERFSAEFPKEGPSILRIQQVVRGDSAAYFCASSPPGLAGIGELFFGEGSRLTVL.